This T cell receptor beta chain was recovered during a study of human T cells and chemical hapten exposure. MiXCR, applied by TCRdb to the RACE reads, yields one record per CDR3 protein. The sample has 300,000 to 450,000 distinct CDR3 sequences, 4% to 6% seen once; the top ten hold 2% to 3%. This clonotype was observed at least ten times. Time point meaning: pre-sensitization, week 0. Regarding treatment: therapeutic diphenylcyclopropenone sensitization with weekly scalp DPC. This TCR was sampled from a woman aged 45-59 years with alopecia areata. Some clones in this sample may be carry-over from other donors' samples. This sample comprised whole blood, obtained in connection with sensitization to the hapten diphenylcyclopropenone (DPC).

Here the CDR3 DNA reads TGTGCCAGCAGTTGGGGGACAGAGAATCAGCCCCAGCATTTT. Its translation is CASSWGTENQPQHF. This chain joins TRBV12-3 or TRBV12-4 and TRBJ1-5; 7 nucleotides line up with TRBD1. The CDR3 is 14 amino acids. Trimming at V came to 4 bases and at J to 4 bases, leaving 4 bases not matched to a gene.